This TCR beta chain was obtained from a study of cytomegalovirus exposure and HLA in healthy donors. Study-wide results and limits: Common viral pathogens seemed, in a later analysis, to connect with several of the most significant clusters. Accurate prediction of HLA-A and HLA-B alleles (for most subjects) was reportedly achieved from TCR beta sequences. The authors later found most CMV-associated TCR beta chains appeared HLA-restricted. Among TCR sequences, most were rare, though some public TCRs appeared in many donors.

The PCR had 60 Vbeta and 13 Jbeta primers. The table came from immunoSEQ multiplex PCR; TCRdb's copy has only in-frame clones and leaves some out. The sample lists about 140,000 clones; approximately 70% were seen once. In regard to this clone: Its antigen remains unknown.

Germline V gene sequence: CDR1 SGHVS, CDR2 FNYEAQ. This CDR3 contains 15 residues. The germline V and J ends were trimmed by 3 bases and 4 bases, with 12 bases remaining between them. The sample taken for sequencing was PBMCs. The TCR was taken from a woman aged 40 to 50 in good health and CMV-seronegative. J is TRBJ2-2 and V is TRBV7-6; tentatively, D is TRBD2 (5 bases). CDR3 loop: CASSFTGSGTGELFF. CDR3 nucleotide sequence: TGTGCCAGCAGCTTTACGGGGTCGGGCACCGGGGAGCTGTTTTTT.